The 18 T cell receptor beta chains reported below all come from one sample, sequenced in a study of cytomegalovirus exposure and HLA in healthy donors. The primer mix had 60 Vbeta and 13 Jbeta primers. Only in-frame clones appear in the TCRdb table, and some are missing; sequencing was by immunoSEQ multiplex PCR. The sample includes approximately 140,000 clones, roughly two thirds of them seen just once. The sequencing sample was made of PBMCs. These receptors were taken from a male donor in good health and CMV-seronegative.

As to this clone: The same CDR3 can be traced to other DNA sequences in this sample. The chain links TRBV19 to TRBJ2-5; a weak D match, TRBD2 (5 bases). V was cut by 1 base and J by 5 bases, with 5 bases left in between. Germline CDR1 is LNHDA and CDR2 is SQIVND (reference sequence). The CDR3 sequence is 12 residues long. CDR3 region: CASSIGGETQYF. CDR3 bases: TGTGCCAGTAGTATAGGAGGGGAGACCCAGTACTTC. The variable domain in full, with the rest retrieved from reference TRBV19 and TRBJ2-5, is DGGITQSPKYLFRKEGQNVTLSCEQNLNHDAMYWYRQDPGQGLRLIYYSQIVNDFQKGDIAEGYSVSREKKESFPLTVTSAQKNPTAFYLCASSIGGETQYFGPGTRLLVL.

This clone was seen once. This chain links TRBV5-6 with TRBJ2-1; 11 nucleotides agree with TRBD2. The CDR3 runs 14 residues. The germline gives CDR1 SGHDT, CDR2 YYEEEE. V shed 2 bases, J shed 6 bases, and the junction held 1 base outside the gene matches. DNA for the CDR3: TGTGCCAGCAGCTTCCTAGCGGGGGGCAATGAGCAGTTCTTC. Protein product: CASSFLAGGNEQFF.

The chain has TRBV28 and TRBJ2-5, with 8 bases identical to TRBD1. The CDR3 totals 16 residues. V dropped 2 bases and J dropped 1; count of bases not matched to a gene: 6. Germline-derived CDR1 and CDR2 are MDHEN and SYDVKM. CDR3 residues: CASSLAAGGGQETQYF. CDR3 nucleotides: TGTGCCAGCAGTTTAGCGGCAGGGGGCGGCCAAGAGACCCAGTACTTC.

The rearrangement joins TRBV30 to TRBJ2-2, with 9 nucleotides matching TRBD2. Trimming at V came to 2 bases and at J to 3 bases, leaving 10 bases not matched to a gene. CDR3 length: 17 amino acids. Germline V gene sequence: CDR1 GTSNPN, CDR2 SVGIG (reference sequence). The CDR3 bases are TGTGCCTGGAGTTCATCCCGACTAGCGGCATACACCGGGGAGCTGTTTTTT. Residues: CAWSSSRLAAYTGELFF.

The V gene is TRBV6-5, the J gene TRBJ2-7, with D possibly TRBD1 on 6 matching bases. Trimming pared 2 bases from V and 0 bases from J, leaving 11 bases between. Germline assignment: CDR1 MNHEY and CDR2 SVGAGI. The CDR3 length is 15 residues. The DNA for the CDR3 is TGTGCCAGCAGTTACGCAGCGGACAGCTCCTACGAGCAGTACTTC. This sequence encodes CASSYAADSSYEQYF.

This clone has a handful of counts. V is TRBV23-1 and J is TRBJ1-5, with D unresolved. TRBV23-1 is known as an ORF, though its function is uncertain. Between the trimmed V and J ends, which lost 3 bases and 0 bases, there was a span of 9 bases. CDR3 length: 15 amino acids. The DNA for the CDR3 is TGCGCCAGCAGTCATACACCTTATAGCAATCAGCCCCAGCATTTT. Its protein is CASSHTPYSNQPQHF.

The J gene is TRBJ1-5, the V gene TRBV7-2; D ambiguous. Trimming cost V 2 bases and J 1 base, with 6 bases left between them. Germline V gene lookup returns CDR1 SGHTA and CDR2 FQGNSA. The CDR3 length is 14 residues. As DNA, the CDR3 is TGTGCCAGCAGCTTACCCAGAAGCAATCAGCCCCAGCATTTT. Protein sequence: CASSLPRSNQPQHF.

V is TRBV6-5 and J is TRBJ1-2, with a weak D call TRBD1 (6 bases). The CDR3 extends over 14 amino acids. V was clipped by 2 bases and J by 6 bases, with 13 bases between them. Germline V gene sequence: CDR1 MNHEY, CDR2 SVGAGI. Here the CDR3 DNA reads TGTGCCAGCAGTTACGGCTCAGGGGCGGATGGCTACACCTTC. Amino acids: CASSYGSGADGYTF.

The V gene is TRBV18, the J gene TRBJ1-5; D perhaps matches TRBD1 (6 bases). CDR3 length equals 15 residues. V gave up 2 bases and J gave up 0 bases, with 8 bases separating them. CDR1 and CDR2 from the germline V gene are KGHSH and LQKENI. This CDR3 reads CASSPTTGSNQPQHF. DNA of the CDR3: TGTGCCAGCTCACCAACGACAGGTAGCAATCAGCCCCAGCATTTT.

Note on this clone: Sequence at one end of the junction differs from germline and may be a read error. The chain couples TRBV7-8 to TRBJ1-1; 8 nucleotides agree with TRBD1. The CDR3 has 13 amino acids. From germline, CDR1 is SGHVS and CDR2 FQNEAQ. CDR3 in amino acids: CASSLSGGSETFF. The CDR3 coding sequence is TGTGCCAGCAGCTTATCAGGGGGCAGTGAAACTTTCTTT.

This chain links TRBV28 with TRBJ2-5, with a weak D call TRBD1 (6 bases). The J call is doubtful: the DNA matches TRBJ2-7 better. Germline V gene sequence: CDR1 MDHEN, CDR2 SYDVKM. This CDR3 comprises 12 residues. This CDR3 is CASSTGSYEQYF. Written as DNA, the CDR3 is TGTGCCAGCAGTACAGGGTCCTACGAGCAGTACTTC.

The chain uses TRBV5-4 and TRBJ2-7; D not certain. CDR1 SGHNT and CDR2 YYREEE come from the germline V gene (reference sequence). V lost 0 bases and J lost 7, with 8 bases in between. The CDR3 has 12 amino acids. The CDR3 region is CASSLGQIEQYF. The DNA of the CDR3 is TGTGCCAGCAGCTTGGGGCAGATTGAGCAGTACTTC.

CDR3 sequence reads: CASSLSPGQGRSTEAFF. In DNA, the CDR3 is TGCGCCAGCAGCCTCTCCCCGGGACAGGGAAGGAGCACTGAAGCTTTCTTT. The chain couples TRBV4-1 to TRBJ1-1; TRBD1 matches at 9 bases. This CDR3 comprises 17 residues. The V gene's germline CDR1 is MGHRA and CDR2 YSYEKL. Trimming cost V 4 bases and J 4 bases; bases outside gene matches: 13.

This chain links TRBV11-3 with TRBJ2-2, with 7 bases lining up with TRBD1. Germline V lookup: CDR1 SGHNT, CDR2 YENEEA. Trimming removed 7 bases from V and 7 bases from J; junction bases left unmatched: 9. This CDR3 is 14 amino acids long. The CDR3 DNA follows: TGTGCCAGCACCGACGACAGGGAAAGCGGGGAGCTGTTTTTT. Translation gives CASTDDRESGELFF.

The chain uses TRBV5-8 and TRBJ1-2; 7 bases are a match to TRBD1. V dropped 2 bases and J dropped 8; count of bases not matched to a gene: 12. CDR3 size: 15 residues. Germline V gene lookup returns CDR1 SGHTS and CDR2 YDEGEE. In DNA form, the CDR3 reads TGTGCCAGCAGCTTAGTTGCAGGGGGTCTCGGCGGCTACACCTTC. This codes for CASSLVAGGLGGYTF.

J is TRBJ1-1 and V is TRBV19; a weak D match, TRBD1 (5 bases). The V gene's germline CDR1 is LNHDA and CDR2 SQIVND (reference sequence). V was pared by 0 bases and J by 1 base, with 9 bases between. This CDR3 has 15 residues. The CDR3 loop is CASSIEGPGNTEAFF. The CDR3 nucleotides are TGTGCCAGTAGTATAGAGGGGCCGGGGAACACTGAAGCTTTCTTT.

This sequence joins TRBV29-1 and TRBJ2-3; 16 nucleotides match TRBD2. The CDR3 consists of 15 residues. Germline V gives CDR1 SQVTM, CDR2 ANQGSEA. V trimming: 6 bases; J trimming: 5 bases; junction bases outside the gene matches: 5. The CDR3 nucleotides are TGCAGCGTGGGGACTAGCGGGGGGGCCCTAGATACGCAGTATTTT. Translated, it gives CSVGTSGGALDTQYF.

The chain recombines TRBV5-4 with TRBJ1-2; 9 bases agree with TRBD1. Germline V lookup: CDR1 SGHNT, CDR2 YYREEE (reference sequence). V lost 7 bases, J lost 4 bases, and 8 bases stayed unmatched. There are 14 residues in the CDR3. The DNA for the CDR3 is TGTGCCAGCGTTGGCACAGGGGGCGGCTATGGCTACACCTTC. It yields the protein CASVGTGGGYGYTF.